One and the same sample provided the 16 T cell receptor beta chains below, sequenced in a study of blood T cell repertoires in COVID-19 (dated by TCRdb to 2019 to 2021). Libraries were built with the immunoSEQ multiplex PCR assay. TCRdb obtained this table from immuneACCESS and retained in-frame rearrangements with V and J assigned. These tables miss some clones; where compared with another copy, unresolved V genes account for less than half of the shortfall, and the remainder is unexplained. In this sample the table shows more than 300,000 clones, around 84% of which occur a single time. The top ten constitute about 9.4% of the sample. The sequencing input was PBMCs or T cells enriched from blood (not recorded which). Receptors were obtained from a woman aged 18-29 years who had recovered from COVID-19.

This chain connects TRBV29-1 to TRBJ2-7; the D gene is possibly TRBD1 (6 bases). Trimming left V 6 bases short and J 2 bases short, with 14 bases between. Germline CDR1 is SQVTM and CDR2 is ANQGSEA. This CDR3 has 13 amino acids. In nucleotides, the CDR3 is TGCAGCGTAGCCCGGGACACCCCCTACGAGCAGTACTTC. Amino acids: CSVARDTPYEQYF.

This clone was counted a few times. The V and J genes are TRBV30 and TRBJ1-2; the D gene is possibly TRBD1 (6 bases). The V gene lost 2 bases and the J gene lost 4 bases, with 11 bases spanning the gap. In germline, CDR1 is GTSNPN, CDR2 SVGIG (reference sequence). The CDR3 is made up of 13 amino acids. The CDR3 reads CAWSLTGSYGYTF. The CDR3, as DNA: TGTGCCTGGAGTTTGACAGGATCCTATGGCTACACCTTC.

Comments on this clone: It may be a read error: a sequence one base away is much more abundant. The V call is TRBV7-7, the J call TRBJ2-1, with D hard to call. The CDR3 spans 15 residues. The V and J ends lost 0 bases and 0 bases respectively, with 6 bases between them. Germline CDR1 reads SSHAT; CDR2 reads FNYEAQ (reference sequence). The CDR3 region is CASSLAASSYNEQFF. CDR3 nucleotides: TGTGCCAGCAGCTTAGCTGCGAGCTCCTACAATGAGCAGTTCTTC.

The J gene is TRBJ2-7, the V gene TRBV30, with TRBD1 matching 9 bases. V lost 3 bases to trimming and J lost 0 bases; unmatched junction nucleotides: 6. Germline V gives CDR1 GTSNPN, CDR2 SVGIG (reference sequence). The CDR3 runs to 15 residues. CDR3 sequence (DNA): TGTGCCTGGAGCAGCGCGGACAGGGGCTCCTACGAGCAGTACTTC. This codes for CAWSSADRGSYEQYF.

A remark on this clone: Additional DNA sequences in this sample encode the identical CDR3. The chain recombines TRBV30 with TRBJ2-7; D unclear. CDR3 length equals 11 residues. The V gene lost 3 bases and the J gene lost 1 base, with 4 bases spanning the gap. CDR1 and CDR2 from the germline V gene are GTSNPN and SVGIG (reference sequence). The chain's CDR3 is CAWSLSYEQYF. The CDR3 DNA sequence: TGTGCCTGGAGCTTATCCTACGAGCAGTACTTC. Together with reference TRBV30 and TRBJ2-7, the CDR3 gives the full variable domain: SQTIHQWPATLVQPVGSPLSLECTVEGTSNPNLYWYRQAAGRGLQLLFYSVGIGQISSEVPQNLSASRPQDRQFILSSKKLLLSDSGFYLCAWSLSYEQYFGPGTRLTVT.

This clone was counted many times. V usage is TRBV3-1 (or the pseudogene TRBV3-2) and J usage is TRBJ1-6; 7 bases map to TRBD1. The CDR3 has 15 amino acids. Per the germline V gene, CDR1 is LGHDT and CDR2 is YNNKEL (reference sequence). Losses at the gene ends were 6 bases for V and 7 bases for J; bases not matched to a gene: 9. Written as DNA, the CDR3 is TGTGCCAGCAGTCTGTCCGGGACAGCAAATTCACCCCTCCACTTT. This sequence encodes CASSLSGTANSPLHF.

The chain is built from TRBV5-6 and TRBJ2-3, with a tentative D call TRBD1 (6 bases). The CDR3 has 15 amino acids. Germline CDR1 is SGHDT and CDR2 is YYEEEE. V was cut by 1 base and J by 6 bases, with 15 bases left in between. CDR3 in amino acids: CASSLIARGTDTQYF. The DNA of the CDR3 is TGTGCCAGCAGCTTGATCGCCAGGGGAACGGATACGCAGTATTTT. The full variable domain, completed using reference TRBV5-6 and TRBJ2-3, is DAGVTQSPTHLIKTRGQQVTLRCSPKSGHDTVSWYQQALGQGPQFIFQYYEEEERQRGNFPDRFSGHQFPNYSSELNVNALLLGDSALYLCASSLIARGTDTQYFGPGTRLTVL.

The chain combines TRBV18 with TRBJ1-5, with D unresolved. CDR3 size: 14 residues. V lost 3 bases to trimming and J lost 4 bases, with 10 bases between them. Germline V gene lookup returns CDR1 KGHSH and CDR2 LQKENI. The chain's CDR3 is CASSPRTENQPQHF. CDR3 coding DNA: TGTGCCAGCTCACCCCGGACTGAAAATCAGCCCCAGCATTTT. Full variable domain (missing parts from reference TRBV18 and TRBJ1-5): NAGVMQNPRHLVRRRGQEARLRCSPMKGHSHVYWYRQLPEEGLKFMVYLQKENIIDESGMPKERFSAEFPKEGPSILRIQQVVRGDSAAYFCASSPRTENQPQHFGDGTRLSIL.

This clone was seen once. The gene calls are TRBV19 and TRBJ2-1; D may be TRBD1 (5 bases). The CDR3 has 14 amino acids. Trimming took off 6 bases at V and 8 bases at J, with 17 bases between the two ends. Germline CDR1 LNHDA, CDR2 SQIVND (reference sequence). CDR3 DNA sequence: TGTGCCAGTAGAGACGCAGGGTTAAGCTATGAGCAGTTCTTC. It yields the protein CASRDAGLSYEQFF.

V usage is TRBV3-1 (or the pseudogene TRBV3-2) and J usage is TRBJ2-5, with a tentative D call TRBD1 (6 bases). The length of the CDR3 is 18 residues. Trimming cost V 4 bases and J 2 bases, with 23 bases left between them. CDR1 is LGHDT and CDR2 is YNNKEL in the germline V gene (reference sequence). CDR3 loop: CASSPSYLQGYLQETQYF. The CDR3 DNA is TGTGCCAGCAGCCCATCGTACCTTCAGGGGTATCTACAAGAGACCCAGTACTTC.

This clone was observed a single time. The CDR3 region is CASSFGGSDNEQFF. In nucleotides, the CDR3 is TGCGCCAGCAGCTTTGGCGGGTCGGACAATGAGCAGTTCTTC. The rearrangement links TRBV5-1 to TRBJ2-1; maybe TRBD2 (5 bases). Germline V gene sequence: CDR1 SGHRS, CDR2 YFSETQ. V lost 2 bases, J lost 5 bases, and 11 bases lay in between. The CDR3 loop spans 14 amino acids.

The V gene is TRBV30, the J gene TRBJ1-5; 9 bases are shared with TRBD1. V lost 2 bases and J lost 7; bases outside the gene matches: 9. CDR1 GTSNPN and CDR2 SVGIG come from the germline V gene (reference sequence). The CDR3 contains 15 residues. DNA of the CDR3: TGTGCCTGGAGTATAACAGGGGGCTCGGGACAGCCCCAGCATTTT. Translating gives CAWSITGGSGQPQHF. Full variable domain (rest looked up from reference TRBV30 and TRBJ1-5): SQTIHQWPATLVQPVGSPLSLECTVEGTSNPNLYWYRQAAGRGLQLLFYSVGIGQISSEVPQNLSASRPQDRQFILSSKKLLLSDSGFYLCAWSITGGSGQPQHFGDGTRLSIL.

The V call is TRBV6-5, the J call TRBJ1-2; D is perhaps TRBD1 (6 bases). Germline CDR1 MNHEY, CDR2 SVGAGI. Between the trimmed V and J ends, which lost 5 bases and 7 bases, there was a span of 14 bases. This CDR3 region has 13 residues. CDR3 DNA: TGTGCCAGCAGTCCCGTGACAGGACCTGGCTACACCTTC. This translates into CASSPVTGPGYTF.

The chain employs TRBV7-2 and TRBJ1-3; D not certain. Deletions cut 3 bases from V and 10 bases from J, with 13 bases between. CDR1 and CDR2 (germline): SGHTA, FQGNSA. The CDR3 has 13 amino acids. This chain's CDR3 is CASSFGYAGTIYF. The CDR3 nucleotides read TGTGCCAGCAGCTTCGGTTACGCGGGGACCATATATTTT.

This chain connects TRBV29-1 to TRBJ1-2; D may be TRBD1 (6 bases). The CDR3 runs to 12 residues. V shed 2 bases and J shed 3 bases, with 7 bases lying between them. Germline lookup yields CDR1 SQVTM and CDR2 ANQGSEA. The CDR3 reads CSVERTDYGYTF. In nucleotides, the CDR3 is TGCAGCGTTGAACGGACAGACTATGGCTACACCTTC.

J is TRBJ2-5 and V is TRBV29-1; 11 bases align to TRBD2. The CDR3 length is 12 residues. After removal of 7 bases from V and 11 bases from J, the junction contained 9 bases not matched to a gene. CDR1 is SQVTM, CDR2 ANQGSEA, per germline. In DNA, the CDR3 is TGCAGCGCTCTGGGACTAGCGGCCCCTCAGTACTTC. Protein sequence: CSALGLAAPQYF.